The TCR beta chain under discussion was sequenced for a study of T cells in localized non-small cell lung cancer (dated by TCRdb to about 2020). Study-level background: The study analyzed T cell repertoires of hundreds of early-stage NSCLC patients, comparing tumors and uninvolved tumor-adjacent lungs. The cohort was made up of 200 to 250 treatment-naive NSCLC patients whose localized lung tumors had been resected. A mean age of approximately 70 years was recorded for the NSCLC patients, of whom under 150 were male and 95 to 110 were female. The study at large found these results: Higher T cell density in blood was associated with longer overall survival, whereas higher clonality in adjacent lung was associated with shorter survival. Because the study design was exploratory, TCR variables were selected using unadjusted p-values without false-discovery rate correction. Multi-region tumor sequencing was not performed, so intratumor heterogeneity could not be excluded. A median of roughly 60 of the top 100 tumor clones turned up in the paired uninvolved adjacent lung, and some 27 of those clones also ranked among the top 100 of that same adjacent lung. The highest T cell clonality was observed in uninvolved tumor-adjacent lung, where clonality exceeded that of tumor, suggesting that antigenic responses were more focused in uninvolved tumor-adjacent lung.

The immunoSEQ Assay was used to sequence TCR beta CDR3 regions from DNA. The original methods were these. T cell density was computed as TCR beta template counts normalized to usable DNA estimated by amplifying housekeeping genes. Using the preseqR package, richness was estimated by extrapolating to 120,000 templates for tissue samples and 400,000 templates for PBMC samples. Clonality was calculated as one minus Pielou's evenness. Differential abundance testing on productive amino-acid clonotypes, with a minimum total count of 5 and an alpha of 0.1, was used to identify tissue-enriched TCRs. The Jaccard Index and the Morisita Overlap Index were used to measure repertoire overlap between compartments. TCR beta CDR3s were clustered by GLIPH together with public tetramer-defined viral CDR3s, and at least three viral sequences plus V-gene enrichment were required for viral motifs. TCRdb retrieved this table from immuneACCESS and kept in-frame rearrangements only. Not all clones are present; in checked studies, unresolved V genes account for under half, and no reason is known for the remainder. V and J calls and clone size are those listed in that table; D and trimming were worked out from the DNA. The sample yields 10,000 to 15,000 clones; around four fifths were counted once. The leading ten clones occupy 28% of the sample.

In the case of this clone: Which antigen it targets is not known. Base-call qualities are not available, and no considerably larger clone is one nucleotide away.

The CDR3 holds 14 amino acids from the cysteine to the phenylalanine. CDR3 DNA only is kept here, 42 bases in frame from base 1. CDR1 SGDLS and CDR2 YYNGEE are derived from the germline V gene. Trimming takes 4 bases from V and 8 bases from J, and the germline ends sit 18 bases apart. At diagnosis, peripheral blood, uninvolved tumor-adjacent lung and tumor were collected and were preserved as a mix of fresh-frozen and FFPE material. For TCR repertoire profiling, blood samples were analyzed as peripheral blood mononuclear cells. The chain is encoded by TRBV9 joined to TRBJ1-2; the D gene lacks a confident call. Source: peripheral blood, taken before any cancer treatment. The source is a male donor aged 60 or over with stage I squamous cell lung carcinoma. The CDR3 protein is CASSPGITAGGYTF. The nucleotide sequence reads as follows: TGTGCCAGCAGCCCCGGGATCACCGCTGGAGGCTACACCTTC.